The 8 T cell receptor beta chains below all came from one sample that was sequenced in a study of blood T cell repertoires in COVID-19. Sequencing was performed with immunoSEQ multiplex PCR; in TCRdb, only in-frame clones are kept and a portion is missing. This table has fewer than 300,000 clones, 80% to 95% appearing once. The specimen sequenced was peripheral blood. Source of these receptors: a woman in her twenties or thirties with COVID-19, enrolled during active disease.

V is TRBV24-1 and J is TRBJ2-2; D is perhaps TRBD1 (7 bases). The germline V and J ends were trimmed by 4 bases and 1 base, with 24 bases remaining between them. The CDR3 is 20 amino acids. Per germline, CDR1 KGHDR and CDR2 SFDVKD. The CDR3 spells CATSDKGARGSSGNTGELFF. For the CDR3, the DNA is TGTGCCACCAGTGACAAGGGGGCGCGAGGTAGTAGCGGGAACACCGGGGAGCTGTTTTTT.

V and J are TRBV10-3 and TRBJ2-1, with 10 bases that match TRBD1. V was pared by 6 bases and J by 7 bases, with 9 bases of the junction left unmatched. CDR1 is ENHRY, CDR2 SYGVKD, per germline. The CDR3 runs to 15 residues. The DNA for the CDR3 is TGTGCCATCAGACCGGGACAGGGGTTAAGAAATGAGCAGTTCTTC. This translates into CAIRPGQGLRNEQFF.

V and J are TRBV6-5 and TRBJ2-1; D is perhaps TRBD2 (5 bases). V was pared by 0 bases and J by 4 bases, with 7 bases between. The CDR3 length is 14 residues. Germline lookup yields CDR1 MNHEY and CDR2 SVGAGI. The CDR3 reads CASSYSSGYNEQFF. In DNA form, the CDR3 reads TGTGCCAGCAGTTACTCTTCGGGATACAATGAGCAGTTCTTC.

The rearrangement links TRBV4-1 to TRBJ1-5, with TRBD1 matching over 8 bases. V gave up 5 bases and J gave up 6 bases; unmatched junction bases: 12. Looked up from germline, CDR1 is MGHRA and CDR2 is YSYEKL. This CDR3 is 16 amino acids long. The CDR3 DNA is TGCGCCAGCAGCGACATTGGACAGGGCGGGAGTCAGCCCCAGCATTTT. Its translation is CASSDIGQGGSQPQHF.

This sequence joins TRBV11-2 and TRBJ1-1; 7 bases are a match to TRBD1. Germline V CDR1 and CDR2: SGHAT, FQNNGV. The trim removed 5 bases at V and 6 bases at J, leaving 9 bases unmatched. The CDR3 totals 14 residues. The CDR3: CASSADRDVPEAFF. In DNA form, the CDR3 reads TGTGCCAGCAGCGCCGACAGGGATGTTCCTGAAGCTTTCTTT.

The CDR3 sequence: CASSYSPDRTIGYTF. The CDR3 DNA is TGTGCCAGCAGTTATTCTCCAGACAGAACTATTGGCTACACCTTC. J is TRBJ1-2 and V is TRBV6-5; TRBD1 is a possible D gene (5 bases). This CDR3 contains 15 residues. V was clipped by 3 bases and J by 7 bases, with 18 bases between them. Germline values: CDR1 MNHEY, CDR2 SVGAGI.

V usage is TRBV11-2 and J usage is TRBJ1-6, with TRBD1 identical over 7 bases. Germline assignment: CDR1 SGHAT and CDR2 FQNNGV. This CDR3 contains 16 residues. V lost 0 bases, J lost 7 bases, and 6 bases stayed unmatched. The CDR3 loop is CASSLEGGAGNSPLHF. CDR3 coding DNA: TGTGCCAGCAGCTTAGAAGGGGGCGCGGGAAATTCACCCCTCCACTTT.

The chain's CDR3 is CASSQTSGRREQYF. CDR3 DNA: TGTGCCAGCAGCCAAACTAGCGGGAGACGTGAGCAGTACTTC. The rearrangement links TRBV14 to TRBJ2-7, with 11 bases matching TRBD2. With V trimmed by 2 bases and J by 7 bases, 4 bases remained unmatched. The germline gives CDR1 SGHDN, CDR2 FVKESK. The length of the CDR3 is 14 residues.